The 17 T cell receptor beta chains listed next were all sequenced from one sample in a study of human T cells and chemical hapten exposure. As for time point: patch test 1, 2 weeks after DPC sensitization. Treatment of the sample: therapeutic diphenylcyclopropenone sensitization with weekly scalp DPC. TCRdb called the RACE reads again in MiXCR, with one record for every CDR3 protein. Here the sample spans fewer than 150,000 distinct CDR3 sequences, approximately 14% being singletons. Sequencing was performed on whole blood, taken in connection with sensitization to the hapten diphenylcyclopropenone (DPC). These receptors originate from a man younger than 35 with alopecia areata. Some clones in this sample may be carry-over from other donors' samples.

This clonotype was observed many times. This chain connects TRBV7-6 to TRBJ2-1, with 8 bases aligning to TRBD1. The CDR3 consists of 12 residues. The germline V gene encodes CDR1 SGHVS and CDR2 FNYEAQ. Losses at the gene ends were 1 base for V and 11 bases for J; bases not matched to a gene: 1. The DNA of the CDR3 is TGTGCCAGCAGCTTAGGGGACAGGAAGCAGTTCTTC. This translates into CASSLGDRKQFF.

The chain has TRBV7-9 and TRBJ2-3; perhaps TRBD1 as D (5 bases). The CDR3 sequence is 16 residues long. Germline loops: CDR1 SEHNR, CDR2 FQNEAQ (reference sequence). The ends were cut back, 5 bases at V and 4 bases at J, with 19 bases in the middle. DNA for the CDR3: TGTGCCAGCAGCCCGCTTATTCCGGACACAGCAGATACGCAGTATTTT. Protein product: CASSPLIPDTADTQYF.

There are a few counts of this clonotype. The chain combines TRBV18 with TRBJ2-6; D is unresolved. The V end was cut by 1 base, the J end by 0 bases, with 10 bases between. Germline values: CDR1 KGHSH, CDR2 LQKENI. This CDR3 region has 17 residues. CDR3 sequence reads: CASSPLQDTSGANVLTF. Written as DNA, the CDR3 is TGTGCCAGCTCACCACTTCAAGATACCTCTGGGGCCAACGTCCTGACTTTC.

V usage is TRBV24-1 and J usage is TRBJ1-4; D remains unclear. Between the trimmed V and J ends, which lost 5 bases and 0 bases, there was a span of 6 bases. The CDR3 sequence is 14 residues long. Germline V gene data show CDR1 as KGHDR and CDR2 as SFDVKD. The DNA for the CDR3 is TGTGCCACCAGTGCGGGATCAACTAATGAAAAACTGTTTTTT. Translating it yields CATSAGSTNEKLFF.

This clonotype was seen more than once but under ten times. The chain combines TRBV20-1 with TRBJ2-7; D gene unclear. Germline V gene lookup returns CDR1 DFQATT and CDR2 SNEGSKA (reference sequence). CDR3 length equals 18 residues. V lost 5 bases, J lost 4 bases, and 30 bases lay in between. The CDR3 reads CSAPEPIRAEAFKYEQYF. For the CDR3, the DNA is TGCAGTGCTCCGGAGCCTATAAGGGCAGAGGCCTTTAAATACGAGCAGTACTTC.

The chain carries TRBV28 and TRBJ2-7; D may correspond to TRBD1 or TRBD2 (7 bases each). Trimming left V 10 bases short and J 3 bases short, with 19 bases between. CDR1 and CDR2 from the germline V gene are MDHEN and SYDVKM. The CDR3 consists of 14 residues. The CDR3 region is CATSGGDSHYEQYF. CDR3 nucleotides: TGTGCCACCTCTGGGGGGGACAGCCACTACGAGCAGTACTTC.

DNA of the CDR3: TGTGCCAGCAGCCTCCGGACAGGTCAAGTTGACGAGCAGTACTTC. It specifies CASSLRTGQVDEQYF. The chain has TRBV9 and TRBJ2-7; 7 nucleotides align to TRBD1. V shed 4 bases and J 5 bases; nucleotides not matched to a gene: 12. The CDR3 is 15 amino acids. The germline V gene encodes CDR1 SGDLS and CDR2 YYNGEE.

The chain carries TRBV12-3 or TRBV12-4 and TRBJ1-1; 12 bases line up with TRBD1. J gave up 5 bases and V 3 bases, and 4 bases lay outside the gene matches. The CDR3 runs 15 residues. The CDR3 sequence is CASSLGQGARTEAFF. CDR3 in DNA: TGTGCCAGCAGTTTGGGACAGGGGGCTAGGACTGAAGCTTTCTTT.

The chain links TRBV12-3 or TRBV12-4 to TRBJ2-5; D possibly corresponds to TRBD2 (5 bases). V shed 8 bases and J shed 1 base, with 14 bases lying between them. This CDR3 is built from 14 residues. The DNA of the CDR3 is TGTGCCAGCGGCTCATCGGGGTCCCAAGAGACCCAGTACTTC. Translation: CASGSSGSQETQYF.

This clonotype was picked up a small number of times. The chain employs TRBV29-1 and TRBJ1-1; TRBD1 aligns across 9 bases. Germline values: CDR1 SQVTM, CDR2 ANQGSEA. Germline trimming cut 5 bases from V and 4 bases from J; bases unmatched to any gene: 5. The CDR3 runs 13 residues. The CDR3 region is CSVRVDRGTEAFF. The CDR3, as DNA: TGCAGCGTTCGAGTGGACAGGGGCACTGAAGCTTTCTTT.

This clonotype was counted many times. This chain uses TRBV7-2 with TRBJ2-1, with TRBD2 identical over 12 bases. The germline CDR1 and CDR2 sequences are SGHTA and FQGNSA. The CDR3 has 15 residues. After removal of 5 bases from V and 9 bases from J, the junction contained 8 bases not matched to a gene. The CDR3 nucleotides are TGTGCCAGCAGCCCTCTAGCGGGGGGGCTAGGTGAGCAGTTCTTC. It specifies CASSPLAGGLGEQFF. The full variable domain, rest sourced from reference TRBV7-2 and TRBJ2-1, is GAGVSQSPSNKVTEKGKDVELRCDPISGHTALYWYRQSLGQGLEFLIYFQGNSAPDKSGLPSDRFSAERTGGSVSTLTIQRTQQEDSAVYLCASSPLAGGLGEQFFGPGTRLTVL.

CDR3 in amino acids: CASTIGRWSHNEQFF. The CDR3 bases are TGTGCCAGTACAATAGGAAGGTGGAGTCACAATGAGCAGTTCTTC. The V gene is TRBV19, the J gene TRBJ2-1; D not resolved. The germline gives CDR1 LNHDA, CDR2 SQIVND (reference sequence). There are 15 residues in the CDR3. V lost 7 bases, J lost 5 bases, and 18 bases lay in between.

This clonotype occurred a few times. The chain employs TRBV2 and TRBJ1-1; D is perhaps TRBD1 (5 bases). V lost 7 bases, J lost 4 bases, and 7 bases lay in between. This CDR3 spans 11 amino acids. Germline-derived CDR1 and CDR2 are SNHLY and FYNNEI. CDR3 amino acids: CASTGFTEAFF. In DNA, the CDR3 is TGTGCCAGCACAGGGTTCACTGAAGCTTTCTTT.

Many counts were recorded for this clonotype. CDR3 bases: TGCAGCGCAGGGGAGTCGAACTATGGCTACACCTTC. Its protein is CSAGESNYGYTF. This chain uses TRBV29-1 with TRBJ1-2, with a weak D call TRBD1 (6 bases). CDR1 is SQVTM and CDR2 is ANQGSEA in the germline V gene. CDR3 size: 12 residues. The V and J ends lost 7 bases and 2 bases respectively, with 11 bases between them.

In this sample, this clonotype turned up a few times. The DNA for the CDR3 is TGTGCCAGCACCCGAGGACAGGGGGACACTGAAGCTTTCTTT. As protein: CASTRGQGDTEAFF. This chain links TRBV12-3 or TRBV12-4 with TRBJ1-1, with 10 bases that match TRBD1. This CDR3 is built from 14 residues. The J segment lost 3 bases and the V segment lost 7 bases, leaving 5 bases of the junction unmatched.

In this sample, this clonotype turned up many times. V usage is TRBV11-2 and J usage is TRBJ2-3, with 7 positions matching TRBD1. V lost 3 bases to trimming and J lost 2 bases; unmatched junction nucleotides: 5. The CDR3 extends over 15 amino acids. Looked up from germline, CDR1 is SGHAT and CDR2 is FQNNGV. CDR3 region: CASSLMGQFTDTQYF. CDR3 sequence (DNA): TGTGCCAGCAGCTTGATGGGACAGTTCACAGATACGCAGTATTTT.

This clonotype has just a few counts. This sequence joins TRBV11-2 and TRBJ2-5; D tentatively reads TRBD1 or TRBD2 (5 bases each). Germline V gives CDR1 SGHAT, CDR2 FQNNGV. The CDR3 loop spans 16 amino acids. V lost 1 base and J 3 bases, leaving 15 bases between the germline ends. The CDR3 is CASSLAGTYKKETQYF. CDR3 sequence (DNA): TGTGCCAGCAGCTTAGCAGGGACCTATAAGAAAGAGACCCAGTACTTC.